The next 21 T cell receptor beta chains were all read from a single sample in a study of PD-1 blockade in mismatch repair-deficient tumors. Assay: immunoSEQ multiplex PCR; the TCRdb copy retains only in-frame clones and omits some. The table records roughly 130,000 clones, about 88% of them present only once. Sample: peripheral blood, taken approximately 72 weeks after starting pembrolizumab. The receptors stem from an adult with mismatch repair-deficient cancer.

A note on this clone: This sequence is one base from a far larger clone and is likely a read error. This chain's CDR3 is CASSWGTSGTSTDTQYF. The DNA of the CDR3 is TGTGCCAGCAGCTGGGGGACTAGCGGGACTAGCACAGATACGCAGTATTTT. This sequence joins TRBV13 and TRBJ2-3; 13 bases map to TRBD2. J gave up 0 bases and V 4 bases, and 4 bases lay outside the gene matches. Germline V CDR1 and CDR2: PRHDT, FYEKMQ (reference sequence). The CDR3 length is 17 residues.

The chain carries TRBV19 and TRBJ1-5, with 8 nucleotides matching TRBD1. V gave up 7 bases and J gave up 10 bases; unmatched junction bases: 12. The CDR3 runs to 14 residues. Germline CDR1 is LNHDA and CDR2 is SQIVND (reference sequence). The CDR3 loop reads CASTPRDRFGPQHF. The CDR3 coding sequence is TGTGCCAGTACCCCCCGGGACAGGTTTGGACCCCAGCATTTT.

The rearrangement uses TRBV5-4 and TRBJ2-1; 7 bases align to TRBD1. CDR1 and CDR2 (germline): SGHNT, YYREEE (reference sequence). With V trimmed by 6 bases and J by 8 bases, 11 bases remained unmatched. CDR3 length equals 14 residues. The CDR3 here is CASTWDSSRDEQFF. The CDR3 DNA follows: TGTGCCAGCACCTGGGACAGTTCGCGGGATGAGCAGTTCTTC.

The rearrangement uses TRBV18 and TRBJ2-1, with 9 positions matching TRBD2. The germline V gene has CDR1 KGHSH and CDR2 LQKENI. The CDR3 extends over 19 amino acids. V gave up 8 bases and J gave up 4 bases; unmatched junction bases: 21. CDR3 sequence reads: CASLATRGAGGPVYNEQFF. DNA of the CDR3: TGTGCCAGCCTGGCTACTAGGGGGGCGGGAGGGCCGGTATACAATGAGCAGTTCTTC.

V gene TRBV28 combines with J gene TRBJ2-2; D is unclear. Trimming pared 6 bases from V and 6 bases from J, leaving 23 bases between. Germline CDR1 and CDR2: MDHEN and SYDVKM. The CDR3 covers 17 residues. Here the CDR3 DNA reads TGTGCCAGCAGACACTCCCATCTGCGACAAAGAGCCGGGGAGCTGTTTTTT. Its translation is CASRHSHLRQRAGELFF.

The chain uses TRBV4-1 and TRBJ2-1; TRBD2 is a possible D gene (5 bases). CDR1 is MGHRA and CDR2 is YSYEKL in the germline V gene. This CDR3 is built from 15 residues. V was shortened by 4 bases and J by 7 bases, with 17 bases between the two germline ends. The CDR3 DNA follows: TGCGCCAGCAGCCCATACGCCGGGGTCAGGAATGAGCAGTTCTTC. Its translation: CASSPYAGVRNEQFF.

In this sample, this clone turned up a few times. J is TRBJ2-7 and V is TRBV11-2, with 7 bases fitting TRBD1. V gave up 4 bases and J gave up 3 bases; unmatched junction bases: 3. The CDR3 covers 13 residues. Germline V gene data show CDR1 as SGHAT and CDR2 as FQNNGV. Here the CDR3 reads CASSSHRGYEQYF. DNA of the CDR3: TGTGCCAGCAGCTCCCACAGGGGCTACGAGCAGTACTTC.

CDR3 DNA: TGTGCCAGCAGTTACTCCCCTCACTCTGGAAACACCATATATTTT. This encodes CASSYSPHSGNTIYF. This chain links TRBV6-5 with TRBJ1-3; no reliable D call. CDR3 size: 15 residues. Per germline, CDR1 MNHEY and CDR2 SVGAGI. V dropped 0 bases and J dropped 0 bases, with 6 bases sitting between them.

The chain uses TRBV6-5 and TRBJ2-7; tentative D call: TRBD1 (6 bases). With 4 bases removed from V and 0 bases from J, the gap between germline ends came to 13 bases. Germline loops: CDR1 MNHEY, CDR2 SVGAGI. The CDR3 loop spans 15 amino acids. This CDR3 reads CASSLHGTLSYEQYF. CDR3 bases: TGTGCCAGCAGTTTACATGGGACACTCTCCTACGAGCAGTACTTC.

This chain links TRBV11-2 with TRBJ2-7; TRBD2 is a possible D gene (5 bases). V gave up 10 bases and J gave up 6 bases, with 16 bases separating them. CDR3 length equals 12 residues. The germline CDR1 and CDR2 sequences are SGHAT and FQNNGV. Here the CDR3 reads CATQTGVSEQYF. The CDR3 DNA reads TGTGCCACTCAAACCGGGGTGAGCGAGCAGTACTTC. Full variable domain (outside the CDR3, taken from reference TRBV11-2 and TRBJ2-7): EAGVAQSPRYKIIEKRQSVAFWCNPISGHATLYWYQQILGQGPKLLIQFQNNGVVDDSQLPKDRFSAERLKGVDSTLKIQPAKLEDSAVYLCATQTGVSEQYFGPGTRLTVT.

The chain joins TRBV5-1 to TRBJ1-1, with unresolved D. This CDR3 is 14 amino acids long. Germline lookup yields CDR1 SGHRS and CDR2 YFSETQ. V gave up 0 bases and J gave up 1 base, with 7 bases separating them. CDR3 bases: TGCGCCAGCAGCTTGGCCGGGTGGAACACTGAAGCTTTCTTT. It translates to CASSLAGWNTEAFF.

V gene TRBV25-1 combines with J gene TRBJ2-7; no firm D call. In germline, CDR1 is MGHDK, CDR2 SYGVNS. CDR3 size: 15 residues. Trimming shortened V by 6 bases and J by 1 base, and 16 bases separated the two germline ends. The CDR3 DNA reads as TGTGCCAGCAGGAAAGGAGTGGCACTTTCCTACGAGCAGTACTTC. It encodes CASRKGVALSYEQYF.

This chain uses TRBV27 with TRBJ2-7, with D tentatively TRBD1 or TRBD2 (5 bases each). V was shortened by 2 bases and J by 2 bases, with 16 bases between the two germline ends. The CDR3 runs to 16 residues. Looked up from germline, CDR1 is MNHEY and CDR2 is SMNVEV (reference sequence). CDR3 sequence reads: CASSLIGQGAAYEQYF. The DNA for the CDR3 is TGTGCCAGCAGTTTAATTGGGCAGGGAGCCGCCTACGAGCAGTACTTC.

This chain joins TRBV27 and TRBJ2-7; 8 bases line up with TRBD2. Germline trimming cut 0 bases from V and 1 base from J; bases unmatched to any gene: 2. The germline gives CDR1 MNHEY, CDR2 SMNVEV (reference sequence). This CDR3 is 15 amino acids long. As DNA, the CDR3 is TGTGCCAGCAGTTTATCTAGCGGGATTTCCTACGAGCAGTACTTC. Its translation: CASSLSSGISYEQYF.

The count of this clone is one. The gene calls are TRBV4-2 and TRBJ1-1; 8 bases align to TRBD1. The CDR3 runs 14 residues. Germline V gene sequence: CDR1 LGHNA, CDR2 YNFKEQ. V shed 6 bases and J 4 bases; nucleotides not matched to a gene: 7. CDR3 sequence: CASRPGGGGTEAFF. CDR3 bases: TGTGCCAGCAGACCAGGGGGCGGAGGCACTGAAGCTTTCTTT.

The chain joins TRBV7-9 to TRBJ1-1, with D unclear. The CDR3 has 14 amino acids. Germline CDR1 and CDR2: SEHNR and FQNEAQ (reference sequence). The germline V and J ends were trimmed by 6 bases and 3 bases, with 14 bases remaining between them. The CDR3 DNA sequence: TGTGCCAGCAGTTTCGAGTTCCCTGACACTGAAGCTTTCTTT. Translating gives CASSFEFPDTEAFF.

The chain carries TRBV6-5 and TRBJ1-1; D might be TRBD1 (5 bases). Germline V CDR1 and CDR2: MNHEY, SVGAGI. V gave up 4 bases and J gave up 4 bases, with 13 bases separating them. The CDR3 consists of 14 residues. CDR3 nucleotide sequence: TGTGCCAGCAGTTTCCTAGACAGATCCACTGAAGCTTTCTTT. Residues: CASSFLDRSTEAFF.

The chain combines TRBV28 with TRBJ2-1, with 7 bases matching TRBD2. The CDR3 consists of 15 residues. Trimming at V came to 2 bases and at J to 3 bases, leaving 4 bases not matched to a gene. Germline CDR1 reads MDHEN; CDR2 reads SYDVKM. The CDR3 DNA reads as TGTGCCAGCAGTTTACCGGGGGACTACTACAATGAGCAGTTCTTC. It yields the protein CASSLPGDYYNEQFF. The entire variable domain, with the rest obtained from reference TRBV28 and TRBJ2-1, is as follows: DVKVTQSSRYLVKRTGEKVFLECVQDMDHENMFWYRQDPGLGLRLIYFSYDVKMKEKGDIPEGYSVSREKKERFSLILESASTNQTSMYLCASSLPGDYYNEQFFGPGTRLTVL.

This chain links TRBV30 with TRBJ2-1; D assignment may be TRBD1 or TRBD2 (6 bases each). V was trimmed by 4 bases and J by 10 bases, leaving 20 bases between them. Looked up from germline, CDR1 is GTSNPN and CDR2 is SVGIG (reference sequence). The CDR3 is made up of 14 amino acids. The CDR3 protein is CAWIRGRANGEQFF. As DNA, the CDR3 is TGTGCCTGGATCCGGGGGCGGGCCAATGGGGAGCAGTTCTTC.

The chain carries TRBV19 and TRBJ2-2; 12 bases are shared with TRBD2. V dropped 7 bases and J dropped 5; count of bases not matched to a gene: 11. The CDR3 covers 17 residues. Germline V gene lookup returns CDR1 LNHDA and CDR2 SQIVND (reference sequence). CDR3 residues: CASIPTRLAGVTGELFF. CDR3 DNA sequence: TGTGCCAGTATCCCAACAAGACTAGCGGGAGTTACCGGGGAGCTGTTTTTT.

The chain joins TRBV5-1 to TRBJ1-1; 9 nucleotides agree with TRBD1. Germline trimming cut 1 base from V and 5 bases from J; bases unmatched to any gene: 6. The CDR3 is 15 residues long. Germline CDR1 reads SGHRS; CDR2 reads YFSETQ. The CDR3 spells CASSLTGGVGTEAFF. The CDR3 DNA follows: TGCGCCAGCAGCTTGACAGGGGGCGTAGGGACTGAAGCTTTCTTT.